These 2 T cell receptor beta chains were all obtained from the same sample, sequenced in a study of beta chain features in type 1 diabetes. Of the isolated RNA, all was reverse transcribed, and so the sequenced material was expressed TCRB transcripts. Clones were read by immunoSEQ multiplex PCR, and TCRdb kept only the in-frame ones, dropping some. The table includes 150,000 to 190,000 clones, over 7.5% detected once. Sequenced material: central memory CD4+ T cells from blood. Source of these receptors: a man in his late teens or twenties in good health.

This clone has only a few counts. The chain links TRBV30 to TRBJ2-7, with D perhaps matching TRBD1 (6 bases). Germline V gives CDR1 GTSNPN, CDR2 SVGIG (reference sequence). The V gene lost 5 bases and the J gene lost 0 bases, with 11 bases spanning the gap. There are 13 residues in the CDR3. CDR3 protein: CAWHRDNSYEQYF. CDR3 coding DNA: TGTGCCTGGCATAGGGACAACTCCTACGAGCAGTACTTC.

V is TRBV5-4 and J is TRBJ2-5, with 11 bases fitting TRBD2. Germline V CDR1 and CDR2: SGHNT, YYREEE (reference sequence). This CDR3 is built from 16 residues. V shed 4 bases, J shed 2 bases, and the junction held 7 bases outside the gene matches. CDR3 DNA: TGTGCCAGCAGCGCCCCCAGACTAGCGGGACAAGAGACCCAGTACTTC. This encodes CASSAPRLAGQETQYF. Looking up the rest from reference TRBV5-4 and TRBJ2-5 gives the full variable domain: ETGVTQSPTHLIKTRGQQVTLRCSSQSGHNTVSWYQQALGQGPQFIFQYYREEENGRGNFPPRFSGLQFPNYSSELNVNALELDDSALYLCASSAPRLAGQETQYFGPGTRLLVL.